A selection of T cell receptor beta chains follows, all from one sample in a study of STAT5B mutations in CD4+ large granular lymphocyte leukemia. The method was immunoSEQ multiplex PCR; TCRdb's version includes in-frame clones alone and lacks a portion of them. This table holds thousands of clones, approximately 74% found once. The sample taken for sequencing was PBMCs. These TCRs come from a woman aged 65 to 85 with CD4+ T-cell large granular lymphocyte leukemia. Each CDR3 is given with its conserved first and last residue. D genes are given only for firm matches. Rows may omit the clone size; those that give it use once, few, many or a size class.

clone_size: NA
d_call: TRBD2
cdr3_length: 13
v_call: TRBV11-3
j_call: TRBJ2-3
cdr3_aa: CASSQMGGDTQYF
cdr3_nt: TGTGCCAGCAGTCAGATGGGGGGGGATACGCAGTATTTT

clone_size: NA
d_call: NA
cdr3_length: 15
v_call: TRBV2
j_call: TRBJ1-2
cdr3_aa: CASSDQIMSSYGYTF
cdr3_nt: TGTGCCAGCAGTGATCAGATTATGTCTTCGTATGGCTACACCTTC

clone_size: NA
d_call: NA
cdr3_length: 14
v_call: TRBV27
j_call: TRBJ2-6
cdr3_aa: CASSFTSGANVLTF
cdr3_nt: TGTGCCAGCAGTTTTACCTCTGGGGCCAACGTCCTGACTTTC

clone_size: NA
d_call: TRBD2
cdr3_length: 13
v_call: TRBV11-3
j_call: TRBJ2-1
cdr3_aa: CASSRGTSNEQFF
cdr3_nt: TGTGCCAGCAGCAGGGGGACTAGCAATGAGCAGTTCTTC

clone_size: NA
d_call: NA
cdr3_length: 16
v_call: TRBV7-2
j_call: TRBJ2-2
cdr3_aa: CASSLVWGGPTGELFF
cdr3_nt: TGTGCCAGCAGCTTAGTATGGGGGGGGCCCACCGGGGAGCTGTTTTTT

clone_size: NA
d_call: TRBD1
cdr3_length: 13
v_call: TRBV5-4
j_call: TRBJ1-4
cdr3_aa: CASSYRGSEKLFF
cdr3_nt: TGTGCCAGCAGCTACAGGGGAAGTGAAAAACTGTTTTTT

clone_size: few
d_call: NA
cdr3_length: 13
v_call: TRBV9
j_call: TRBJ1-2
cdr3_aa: CASSVDSNYGYTF
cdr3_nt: TGTGCCAGCAGCGTTGACAGTAACTATGGCTACACCTTC

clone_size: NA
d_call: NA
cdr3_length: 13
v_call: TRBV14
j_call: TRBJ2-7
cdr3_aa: CASSQGLSYEQYF
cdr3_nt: TGTGCCAGCAGCCAAGGACTGTCCTACGAGCAGTACTTC

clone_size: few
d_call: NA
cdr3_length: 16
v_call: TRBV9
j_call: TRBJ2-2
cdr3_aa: CASSVRGGANTGELFF
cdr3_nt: TGTGCCAGCAGCGTCAGAGGAGGCGCGAACACCGGGGAGCTGTTTTTT

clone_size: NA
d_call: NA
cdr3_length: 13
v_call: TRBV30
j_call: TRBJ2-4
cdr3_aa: CAWGQLNKNIQYF
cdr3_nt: TGTGCCTGGGGACAGCTTAATAAAAACATTCAGTACTTC

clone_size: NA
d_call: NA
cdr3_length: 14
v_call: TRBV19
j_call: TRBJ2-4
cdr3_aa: CASSTLQFRNIQYF
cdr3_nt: TGTGCCAGTAGTACCCTCCAGTTCCGAAACATTCAGTACTTC

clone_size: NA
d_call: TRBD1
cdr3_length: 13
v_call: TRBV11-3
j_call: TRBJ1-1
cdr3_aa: CASGQGSNTEAFF
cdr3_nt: TGTGCCAGCGGACAGGGGTCGAACACTGAAGCTTTCTTT

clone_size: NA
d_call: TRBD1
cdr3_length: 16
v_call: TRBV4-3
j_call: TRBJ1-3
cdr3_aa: CASSQAQGASGNTIYF
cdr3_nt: TGCGCCAGCAGCCAAGCACAGGGGGCTTCTGGAAACACCATATATTTT

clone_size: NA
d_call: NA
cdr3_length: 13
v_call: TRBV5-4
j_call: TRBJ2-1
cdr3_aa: CASSLDYDNEQFF
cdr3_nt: TGTGCCAGCAGCTTGGACTACGACAATGAGCAGTTCTTC

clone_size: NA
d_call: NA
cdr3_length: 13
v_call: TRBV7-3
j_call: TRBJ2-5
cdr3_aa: CASSPGRAETQYF
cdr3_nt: TGTGCCAGCAGCCCCGGCCGGGCGGAGACCCAGTACTTC

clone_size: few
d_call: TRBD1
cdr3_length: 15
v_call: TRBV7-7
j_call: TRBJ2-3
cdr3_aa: CASRAGTGPTDTQYF
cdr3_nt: TGTGCTAGCAGAGCCGGGACAGGGCCCACAGATACGCAGTATTTT